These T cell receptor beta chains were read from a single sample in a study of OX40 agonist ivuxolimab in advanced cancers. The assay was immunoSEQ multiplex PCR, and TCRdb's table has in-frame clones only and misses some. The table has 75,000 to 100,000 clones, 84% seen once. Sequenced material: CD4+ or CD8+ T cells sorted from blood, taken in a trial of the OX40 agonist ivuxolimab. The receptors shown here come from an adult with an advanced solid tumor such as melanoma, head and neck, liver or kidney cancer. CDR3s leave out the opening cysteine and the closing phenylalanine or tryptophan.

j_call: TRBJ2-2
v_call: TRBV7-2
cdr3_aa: ASSLARGRGLRTGELF

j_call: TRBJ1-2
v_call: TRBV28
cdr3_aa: ASSLSDIIQGGYT

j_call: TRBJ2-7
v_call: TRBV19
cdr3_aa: ASNNPGQGLYEQY

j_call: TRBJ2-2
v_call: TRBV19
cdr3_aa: ASSRVTNTGELF

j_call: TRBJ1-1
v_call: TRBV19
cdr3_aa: ASSLEGRNTEAF

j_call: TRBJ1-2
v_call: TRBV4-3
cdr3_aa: ASSPTGKNYGYT

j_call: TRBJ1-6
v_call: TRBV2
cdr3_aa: AIGTGRDSPLH

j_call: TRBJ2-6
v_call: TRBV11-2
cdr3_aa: ASSLGGGSGANVLT

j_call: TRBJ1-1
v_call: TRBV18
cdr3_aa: ASSRLSNTEAF

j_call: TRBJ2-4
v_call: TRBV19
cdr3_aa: ASSLPGRGTKNIQY

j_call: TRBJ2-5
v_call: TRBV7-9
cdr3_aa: ASSHDSRDQY

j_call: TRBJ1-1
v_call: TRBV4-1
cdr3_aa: ASSQEGVNTEAF

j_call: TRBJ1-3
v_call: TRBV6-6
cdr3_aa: ASSYGTQGNTIY

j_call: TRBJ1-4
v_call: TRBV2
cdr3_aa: ASSANRNEKLF

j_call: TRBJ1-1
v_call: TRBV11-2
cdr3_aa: ASLLGGQTEAF

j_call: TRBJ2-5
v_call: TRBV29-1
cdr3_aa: SVAGGTQETQY

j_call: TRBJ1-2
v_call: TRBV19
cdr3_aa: ASTGGVNYGYT

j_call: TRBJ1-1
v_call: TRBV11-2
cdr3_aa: ASSFDRGQNEAF

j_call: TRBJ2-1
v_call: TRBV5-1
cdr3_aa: ASSLVQGSYNEQF

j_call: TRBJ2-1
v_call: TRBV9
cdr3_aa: ASSVTEGSSYNEQF

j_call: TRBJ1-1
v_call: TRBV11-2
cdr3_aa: ASSLELARRNTEAF

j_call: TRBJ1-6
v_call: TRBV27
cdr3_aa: ATFRNYNSPLH

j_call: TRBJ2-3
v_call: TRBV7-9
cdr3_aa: ASSLSGDLTDTQY

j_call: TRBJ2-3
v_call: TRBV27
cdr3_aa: ASRVMGTDTQY

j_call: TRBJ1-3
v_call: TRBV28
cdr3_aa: ASSLPGPSGAGNTIY